Included here is one TCR beta chain sequence, with context. Its antigen target is currently unknown. Base-call qualities are not available, and no considerably larger clone is one nucleotide away. This specimen's time point label, interpreted: cycle 4 day 1 (C4D1), after five to seven weeks of nivolumab. Relapse after autologous stem cell transplantation had occurred in all trial patients, and cohorts A, B and C were distinguished by prior brentuximab vedotin exposure. The trial cohort was composed of about 60 patients with relapsed/refractory classical Hodgkin lymphoma, for whom complete response, partial response or progressive disease was recorded as best overall response. In the multi-cohort phase II CheckMate 205 trial, trial patients received single-agent nivolumab. Best overall response was determined by an independent review committee according to the 2007 International Working Group response criteria. Trial PBMCs were collected immediately before nivolumab initiation (C1D1) and during therapy at cycle 2 day 1 and cycle 4 day 1. Peripheral blood was collected in 8 mL Vacutainer Cell Preparation Tubes, from which PBMCs were isolated by centrifugation and then cryopreserved.

Including cysteine and phenylalanine, the CDR3 has 15 amino acids. The CDR3 DNA has 45 bases and is translated from base 1. The germline V gene gives CDR1 as SNHLY and CDR2 as FYNNEI. V was cut back by 4 bases and J by 0 bases, leaving a gap of 7 bases between them. The data were obtained in a study of PD-1 blockade in classical Hodgkin lymphoma (dated by TCRdb to 2018 to 2021). Study-level background: Nivolumab dosing was 3 mg/kg intravenously every 2 weeks, continuing until either disease progression or unacceptable toxicity. The study used TCR beta sequencing and CyTOF to define a peripheral blood immune signature of response to PD-1 blockade in classical Hodgkin lymphoma.

Here is what the overall study found, with its caveats: Among trial patients, those achieving complete response had baseline diversity similar to that of newly diagnosed patients, while diversity was significantly lower in partial responders and progressors. Baseline TCR diversity was reported to be lower in newly diagnosed patients than in healthy donors and to be lower still in relapsed/refractory patients. Only a single clinical trial cohort was studied, and what caused the repertoire differences, possibly disease activity or prior therapy, remained undefined. Lower diversity was observed in patients in whom nivolumab was started less than 1 year after ASCT, and these patients were excluded from later analyses so that confounding by immune reconstitution would be avoided. CD4+ but not CD8+ TCR diversity rose significantly by C4D1 (p=0.0027 vs p=0.16), most apparent in complete responders (p=0.02).

Genomic DNA was isolated using the Qiagen DNeasy kit from unsorted PBMCs as well as from negatively selected CD4+ and CD8+ fractions. TCR beta CDR3 regions were subjected to amplification by immunoSEQ multiplex PCR with primers that anneal to V and J segments. A synthetic immune receptor repertoire was used to minimize amplification bias, and remaining bias was computationally removed after sequencing. The source study handled its data this way. Repertoire diversity was quantified as the Shannon entropy index using custom Python scripts. The unsorted, CD4+ and CD8+ repertoires were each analyzed separately, with the exception of combined analyses, where CD4+ and CD8+ sequences were merged in silico. A clone counted as expanded when the clone's frequency after treatment rose at least 2-fold relative to C1D1, and clones undetected at baseline were given a pseudocount of 0.5. Singleton clones were defined as clones with 0 or 1 copy at C1D1, and non-singleton clones were defined as clones with 2 or more copies. Clones expanded in unsorted samples were labelled as CD4+, CD8+ or unknown by matching protein sequences in sorted samples from the same patient. Wilcoxon tests were applied to paired samples to test diversity changes from C1D1 to C4D1. As stored in TCRdb, this immuneACCESS dataset retains in-frame rearrangements with V and J assigned. A fraction of the clones does not appear; measured against another copy, unresolved V genes explain less than half of the discrepancy, and the remainder lacks a known reason. V and J calls and clone size follow that table, whereas D and trimming were derived from the DNA. The sample profile shows over 85,000 clones; about 92% of them were found once. The top ten clonotypes cover around 2% of the sample.

The receptor's source is a human donor with classical Hodgkin lymphoma. This specimen consisted of peripheral blood mononuclear cells (PBMCs), obtained before the fourth cycle of nivolumab. The chain joins TRBV2 to TRBJ2-6; no D gene call is confident. The nucleotides are TGTGCCAGCAGTGGAACTCACTCTGGGGCCAACGTCCTGACTTTC. It is translated as CASSGTHSGANVLTF.